The clone carrying this T cell receptor beta chain was recorded many times. Its antigen is still unknown. Genes and germline come from the mouse. Coverage ceases 4 residues before the CDR3 finishes, and the germline J gene fills in the end. The sample belongs to a study of CD8+ T cells in alopecia areata. Study in general: Grafting placed skin from roughly 6-13-month-old C3H/HeJ donors with spontaneous alopecia onto approximately 6-11-week-old female C3H/HeJ mice. General observations from the study: In scalp samples, resident alphabeta T cells of normal skin are also sequenced. Compared with normal scalp, lesional scalp had higher clonality and more expanded CD8+ clones. Sharing of TCR sequences between patients (possibly for HLA-related reasons) was less clear than in mice.

The CDR3 length is 14 residues. Germline CDR1 NNHDY, CDR2 SYVADS. The ends lost 9 bases at V and 0 bases at J; junction bases unmatched: 5. Following extraction, RNA underwent reverse transcription to cDNA, which served as the sequencing template. TCRdb's table, derived via immunoSEQ multiplex PCR, lists solely in-frame clones and lacks some. Observed in the sample are around 110,000 clones, none of them singletons. The TCR originated in a C3H/HeJ mouse with alopecia areata. For this mouse line, the MHC haplotype is H2-k. V and J are TRBV13-3 and TRBJ2-3; TRBD1 aligns across 9 bases. Sequencing was performed on lesional skin. The CDR3 is CATAQGASAETLYF. CDR3 DNA (partial): TGTGCCACGGCACAGGGGGCAAGTGCAGAA.